This paragraph covers one TCR beta chain sequence. CDR3 length: 15 residues. V gave up 3 bases and J gave up 5 bases, with 13 bases separating them. Germline V gene lookup returns CDR1 ENHRY and CDR2 SYGVKD. The data stem from a study of regulatory T cells in long-lasting Graves disease. Documented time point: newly diagnosed GD, antithyroid drugs for less than 3 months. RNA isolated from PBMCs was used to make the TCR library. TCR beta libraries were built with iRepertoire HTBI primers and Arm-PCR of CDR3 regions. TCRdb re-analysed the multiplex PCR reads in MiXCR, keeping a single row per CDR3 protein. The table lists just over 600,000 distinct CDR3 sequences, 15% to 20% of them singletons. Another study also made use of these data, one on T cells in Graves' hyperthyroidism and ophthalmopathy. That paper states: Subjects aged 18 to 65 presented with newly diagnosed hyperthyroidism of less than 2 months' duration. HTBI primers drove first-round RT-PCR of the TCR CDR3. It was a median around 6 months before onset that the model predicted ophthalmopathy.

J is TRBJ2-2 and V is TRBV10-3; weak D call: TRBD2 (6 bases). This specimen was peripheral blood mononuclear cells (PBMCs), taken at new diagnosis, from a patient treated with antithyroid drugs. The sequence was obtained from a young woman with Graves disease. The CDR3 region is CAISDTGVGTGELFF. The CDR3 DNA sequence: TGTGCCATCAGTGATACGGGAGTAGGGACCGGGGAGCTGTTTTTT.